The T cell receptor (beta chain) described here comes from a study of blood T cell repertoires in COVID-19. Only in-frame clones appear in the TCRdb table, and some are missing; sequencing was by immunoSEQ multiplex PCR. The profile shows approximately 290,000 clones, roughly 84% of them singletons. This CDR3 is built from 13 residues. The V gene's germline CDR1 is MNHNS and CDR2 SASEGT. Trimming took off 3 bases at V and 7 bases at J, with 10 bases between the two ends. The TCR originated in a human donor with COVID-19, enrolled during active disease. The donor label of this sample is uncertain. Material: peripheral blood. The V call is TRBV6-1, the J call TRBJ1-3; D may be TRBD1 (5 bases). The CDR3 is CASSEGRRNTIYF. CDR3 sequence (DNA): TGTGCCAGCAGTGAGGGGCGGCGCAACACCATATATTTT.